Listed here are 13 T cell receptor beta chains from one sample, sequenced in a study of post-analysis software for immune sequencing data. Overall study findings and caveats: Among 5 or 6 TRBV segments more frequent in patients than controls were TRBV5-6, TRBV5-1 and TRBV20-1.

Unique molecular identifiers tagged the TCR beta cDNA libraries. TCRdb re-called the PCR reads with MiXCR, one entry per CDR3 protein. There are about 770,000 distinct CDR3 sequences in the sample; 40% to 55% occur only once, and roughly 4.5% lies in the top ten. No antigen has been assigned to these receptors. Sequenced: blood. Receptors were obtained from a girl aged 10-17 years with multiple sclerosis.

The chain has TRBV29-1 and TRBJ2-5, with D unclear. The CDR3 has 12 residues. CDR1 and CDR2 from the germline V gene are SQVTM and ANQGSEA. V dropped 3 bases and J dropped 9 bases, with 14 bases sitting between them. The CDR3 DNA sequence: TGCAGCGTTGAGAAGGGCGATGGGGCCCAGTACTTC. Translated: CSVEKGDGAQYF.

This clonotype showed up just a few times. The V gene is TRBV12-3 or TRBV12-4, the J gene TRBJ2-3; TRBD2 matches 9 bases. The CDR3 has 16 residues. V lost 5 bases, J lost 2 bases, and 8 bases stayed unmatched. Here the CDR3 DNA reads TGTGCCAGCAGTCCCTTAGCGGGAGCGATCACAGATACGCAGTATTTT. Residues: CASSPLAGAITDTQYF.

This clonotype came up many times. V usage is TRBV6-5 and J usage is TRBJ2-6; D tentatively fits TRBD1 or TRBD2 (5 bases each). The CDR3 is 16 residues long. The germline V gene has CDR1 MNHEY and CDR2 SVGAGI. V lost 5 bases, J lost 0 bases, and 11 bases lay in between. The CDR3 coding sequence is TGTGCCAGCAGTATCGGGGCCCTCTCTGGGGCCAACGTCCTGACTTTC. This sequence encodes CASSIGALSGANVLTF.

CDR3 residues: CSASSPGLAGYNEQFF. The CDR3 DNA follows: TGCAGTGCAAGCAGCCCGGGACTAGCGGGCTACAATGAGCAGTTCTTC. V usage is TRBV20-1 and J usage is TRBJ2-1; TRBD2 aligns across 12 bases. This CDR3 spans 16 amino acids. V trimming: 6 bases; J trimming: 3 bases; junction bases outside the gene matches: 9. The V gene's germline CDR1 is DFQATT and CDR2 SNEGSKA (reference sequence).

This clonotype was observed a few times. The chain combines TRBV7-9 with TRBJ1-1, with TRBD1 as a possible D gene (6 bases). This CDR3 comprises 13 residues. In germline, CDR1 is SEHNR, CDR2 FQNEAQ (reference sequence). V lost 8 bases to trimming and J lost 2 bases, with 12 bases between them. In DNA, the CDR3 is TGTGCCAGCCGACCGGGGGGCAACACTGAAGCTTTCTTT. It is translated as CASRPGGNTEAFF.

This clonotype was detected only a few times. The rearrangement links TRBV20-1 to TRBJ2-3; a possible D gene is TRBD2 (6 bases). The CDR3 is 14 residues long. The V end lost 0 bases, the J end lost 4 bases, and 11 bases lay between the germline ends. The V gene's germline CDR1 is DFQATT and CDR2 SNEGSKA (reference sequence). The CDR3 sequence: CSARDYGRPDTQYF. The CDR3 DNA is TGCAGTGCTAGAGATTACGGGAGACCAGATACGCAGTATTTT.

About this clonotype: One end of the junction is discordant with germline, which a read error may explain. The chain couples TRBV7-3 to TRBJ2-3, with 8 bases lining up with TRBD2. There are 17 residues in the CDR3. Germline CDR1 SGHTA, CDR2 FQGTGA. The CDR3 DNA sequence: TGTGCCGGCAGCCCCCCGGGACTAGGTTTTGGCACAGATACGCAGTATTTT. It encodes CAGSPPGLGFGTDTQYF.

CDR3 nucleotide sequence: TGTGCCAGCAGGTGGGACAGCGATACCTACGAGCAGTACTTC. Translating it yields CASRWDSDTYEQYF. The chain joins TRBV28 to TRBJ2-7, with TRBD1 matching 7 bases. The CDR3 spans 14 residues. V shed 6 bases, J shed 2 bases, and the junction held 7 bases outside the gene matches. The germline V gene has CDR1 MDHEN and CDR2 SYDVKM.

This clonotype was seen only a few times. The chain joins TRBV20-1 to TRBJ1-2, with a tentative D call TRBD1 (6 bases). The V and J ends lost 3 bases and 6 bases respectively, with 17 bases between them. From germline, CDR1 is DFQATT and CDR2 SNEGSKA (reference sequence). CDR3 length: 14 amino acids. The CDR3: CSARVSGTLNGYTF. The CDR3, as DNA: TGCAGTGCTAGGGTTTCCGGGACACTAAATGGCTACACCTTC.

This clonotype appeared a few times. The CDR3 sequence is CASSPRLAGEVHEQYF. The DNA of the CDR3 is TGTGCCAGCAGCCCTAGACTAGCGGGAGAAGTCCACGAGCAGTACTTC. The V and J genes are TRBV7-9 and TRBJ2-7, with TRBD2 matching 12 bases. The germline V gene encodes CDR1 SEHNR and CDR2 FQNEAQ (reference sequence). The trim removed 5 bases at V and 5 bases at J, leaving 10 bases unmatched. This CDR3 has 16 residues.

This chain links TRBV12-3 or TRBV12-4 with TRBJ2-1; 14 bases map to TRBD2. The CDR3 sequence is 14 residues long. J lost 8 bases, V lost 6 bases, and 3 bases had no gene match. This chain's CDR3 is CASSRLAGGDEQFF. CDR3 coding DNA: TGTGCCAGCAGCCGACTAGCGGGAGGGGATGAGCAGTTCTTC.

The chain uses TRBV7-2 and TRBJ2-1; 10 bases match TRBD2. The CDR3 runs 15 residues. The germline gives CDR1 SGHTA, CDR2 FQGNSA. V shed 2 bases, J shed 8 bases, and the junction held 6 bases outside the gene matches. CDR3 loop: CASSLNSGRSYEQFF. CDR3 DNA: TGTGCCAGCAGCTTAAATAGCGGGAGGTCCTATGAGCAGTTCTTC.

The chain employs TRBV12-3 or TRBV12-4 and TRBJ2-3; 8 bases fit TRBD2. The CDR3 is 16 amino acids. V trimming: 3 bases; J trimming: 13 bases; junction bases outside the gene matches: 18. The CDR3 DNA sequence: TGTGCCAGCAGTTTCCAACCGACTAGCGACACAGATGCGGAGTATTTT. It yields the protein CASSFQPTSDTDAEYF.